Below, 13 T cell receptor beta chains from the same sample are listed, as sequenced in a study of blood T cell repertoires in COVID-19. Repertoires were generated with immunoSEQ multiplex PCR, while TCRdb's copy carries only in-frame clones and drops some. The sample records more than 400,000 clones, roughly 88% being singletons. The sample comprised peripheral blood. The receptors were gathered from a human donor in a cohort sampled during active COVID-19.

V gene TRBV9 combines with J gene TRBJ2-1; tentatively, D is TRBD1 (5 bases). The CDR3 has 15 residues. The germline V and J ends were trimmed by 5 bases and 5 bases, with 17 bases remaining between them. CDR1 is SGDLS, CDR2 YYNGEE, per germline. CDR3 bases: TGTGCCAGCAGTCCGGCCCAGGGCCGGGACAATGAGCAGTTCTTC. Translated, it gives CASSPAQGRDNEQFF.

In the case of this clone: Other DNA sequences in the sample encode the same CDR3. V usage is TRBV19 and J usage is TRBJ2-5, with 11 positions matching TRBD2. CDR3 length: 15 residues. V lost 5 bases and J lost 2; bases outside the gene matches: 4. Germline-derived CDR1 and CDR2 are LNHDA and SQIVND (reference sequence). CDR3 protein: CASSRTSGYQETQYF. CDR3 in DNA: TGTGCCAGTAGTCGGACTAGCGGGTATCAAGAGACCCAGTACTTC.

Only one count was recorded for this clone. The V and J genes are TRBV6-1 and TRBJ2-3, with 11 nucleotides matching TRBD2. CDR1 MNHNS and CDR2 SASEGT come from the germline V gene. CDR3 length: 17 residues. V lost 2 bases and J lost 4; bases outside the gene matches: 8. CDR3 protein: CASSEYASGRSADTQYF. DNA for the CDR3: TGTGCCAGCAGTGAATACGCTAGCGGGAGGTCCGCAGATACGCAGTATTTT.

In DNA form, the CDR3 reads TGTGCCAGCAGCTTGGTCCTAGCCGGTACAGATACGCAGTATTTT. It specifies CASSLVLAGTDTQYF. The chain links TRBV5-4 to TRBJ2-3; weak D call: TRBD2 (5 bases). The CDR3 runs 15 residues. Germline CDR1 and CDR2: SGHNT and YYREEE (reference sequence). The V gene lost 0 bases and the J gene lost 3 bases, with 11 bases spanning the gap.

This clone came up a few times. The V gene is TRBV7-3, the J gene TRBJ1-6; tentatively, D is TRBD1 (5 bases). This CDR3 has 15 amino acids. The germline V gene encodes CDR1 SGHTA and CDR2 FQGTGA. V lost 3 bases and J lost 7, with 13 bases in between. CDR3 loop: CASSLLGALNSPLHF. CDR3 sequence (DNA): TGTGCCAGCAGCTTGTTAGGGGCGCTAAATTCACCCCTCCACTTT. The complete variable domain, with remaining parts taken from reference TRBV7-3 and TRBJ1-6, reads GAGVSQTPSNKVTEKGKYVELRCDPISGHTALYWYRQSLGQGPEFLIYFQGTGAADDSGLPNDRFFAVRPEGSVSTLKIQRTERGDSAVYLCASSLLGALNSPLHFGNGTRLTVT.

The chain recombines TRBV7-6 with TRBJ2-2; 12 nucleotides agree with TRBD2. V lost 0 bases and J lost 4; bases outside the gene matches: 15. The CDR3 is 21 residues long. The germline gives CDR1 SGHVS, CDR2 FNYEAQ. CDR3 DNA sequence: TGTGCCAGCAGCTTAGCGCCCCCGGGACTAGCGGGCCCCCGGGTCACCGGGGAGCTGTTTTTT. Translated, it gives CASSLAPPGLAGPRVTGELFF. Full variable domain (remainder filled in from reference TRBV7-6 and TRBJ2-2): GAGVSQSPRYKVTKRGQDVALRCDPISGHVSLYWYRQALGQGPEFLTYFNYEAQQDKSGLPNDRFSAERPEGSISTLTIQRTEQRDSAMYRCASSLAPPGLAGPRVTGELFFGEGSRLTVL.

The V and J genes are TRBV30 and TRBJ2-5, with 7 bases identical to TRBD2. J was trimmed by 1 base and V by 4 bases; bases with no gene match: 6. Germline lookup yields CDR1 GTSNPN and CDR2 SVGIG (reference sequence). This CDR3 comprises 14 residues. CDR3 loop: CAWMGSGFQETQYF. The DNA for the CDR3 is TGTGCCTGGATGGGTAGCGGGTTCCAAGAGACCCAGTACTTC. The full variable domain, rest sourced from reference TRBV30 and TRBJ2-5, is SQTIHQWPATLVQPVGSPLSLECTVEGTSNPNLYWYRQAAGRGLQLLFYSVGIGQISSEVPQNLSASRPQDRQFILSSKKLLLSDSGFYLCAWMGSGFQETQYFGPGTRLLVL.

The J gene is TRBJ1-3, the V gene TRBV9, with TRBD1 as a possible D gene (6 bases). The V and J ends lost 0 bases and 7 bases respectively, with 14 bases between them. The CDR3 runs 15 residues. CDR1 and CDR2 (germline): SGDLS, YYNGEE. The CDR3 nucleotides are TGTGCCAGCAGCGTAGACGGGGGGCGAGGCAACACCATATATTTT. Amino acids: CASSVDGGRGNTIYF. The entire variable domain, with the rest obtained from reference TRBV9 and TRBJ1-3, is as follows: DSGVTQTPKHLITATGQRVTLRCSPRSGDLSVYWYQQSLDQGLQFLIQYYNGEERAKGNILERFSAQQFPDLHSELNLSSLELGDSALYFCASSVDGGRGNTIYFGEGSWLTVV.

The genes are TRBV19 and TRBJ1-5; 8 nucleotides align to TRBD1. J lost 7 bases, V lost 8 bases, and 7 bases had no gene match. Germline V lookup: CDR1 LNHDA, CDR2 SQIVND (reference sequence). The CDR3 is 13 amino acids. CDR3 DNA sequence: TGTGCCAGTTCTTACAGGGGGGAACAGCCCCAGCATTTT. Translating it yields CASSYRGEQPQHF.

The CDR3 spells CARTSGISRDEQFF. The CDR3 DNA is TGTGCCCGTACTAGCGGGATCTCTAGGGATGAGCAGTTCTTC. This rearrangement joins TRBV30 to TRBJ2-1; 10 bases map to TRBD2. The CDR3 covers 14 residues. The germline V gene encodes CDR1 GTSNPN and CDR2 SVGIG (reference sequence). Trimming took 8 bases from V and 8 from J; bases not matched to a gene: 12.

The J gene is TRBJ2-1, the V gene TRBV21-1; no check of the table's D call, TRBD2, against the DNA was made. TRBV21-1 is a listed pseudogene. The CDR3 extends over 16 amino acids. CDR3 residues: CASSLHRGTDASEQFF. DNA for the CDR3: TGTGCCAGCAGCTTACACCGGGGGACGGATGCCAGTGAGCAGTTCTTC.

The V and J genes are TRBV11-3 and TRBJ2-2; 10 bases agree with TRBD2. The CDR3 is 14 amino acids. With 5 bases clipped from V and 12 bases from J, the junction kept 9 bases outside the gene matches. Germline V gene sequence: CDR1 SGHNT, CDR2 YENEEA. The CDR3 DNA sequence: TGTGCCAGCAGCCCAGGGACTAGCGAATCCAAGCTGTTTTTT. It specifies CASSPGTSESKLFF.

V gene TRBV10-3 combines with J gene TRBJ2-7; TRBD1 is a possible D gene (5 bases). Trimming took off 6 bases at V and 2 bases at J, with 11 bases between the two ends. CDR1 and CDR2 from the germline V gene are ENHRY and SYGVKD. The CDR3 is 13 residues long. CDR3 nucleotides: TGTGCCATCAGGTCACAGGCTACCTACGAGCAGTACTTC. Encoded protein: CAIRSQATYEQYF.